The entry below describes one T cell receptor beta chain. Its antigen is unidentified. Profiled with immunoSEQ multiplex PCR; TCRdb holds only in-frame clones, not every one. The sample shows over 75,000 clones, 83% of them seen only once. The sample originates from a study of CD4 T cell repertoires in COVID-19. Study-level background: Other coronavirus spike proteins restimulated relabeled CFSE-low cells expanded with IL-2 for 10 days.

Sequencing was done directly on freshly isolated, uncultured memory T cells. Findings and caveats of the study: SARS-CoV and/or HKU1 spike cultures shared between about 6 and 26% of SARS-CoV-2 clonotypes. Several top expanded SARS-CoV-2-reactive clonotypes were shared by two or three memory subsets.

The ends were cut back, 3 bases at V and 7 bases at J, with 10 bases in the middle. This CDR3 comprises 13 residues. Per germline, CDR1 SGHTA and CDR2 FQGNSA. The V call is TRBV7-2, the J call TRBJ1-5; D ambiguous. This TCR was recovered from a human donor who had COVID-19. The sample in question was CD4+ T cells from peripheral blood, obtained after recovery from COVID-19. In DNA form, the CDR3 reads TGTGCCAGCAGCTTTTTAAGGGCACAGCCCCAGCATTTT. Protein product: CASSFLRAQPQHF.